This is a list of T cell receptor beta chains from one sample in a study of cytomegalovirus exposure and HLA in healthy donors. The data were produced by immunoSEQ multiplex PCR, yet TCRdb's version contains in-frame clones alone and is incomplete. The sample lists about 160,000 clones; 82% were seen once. Sequenced sample: PBMCs. The receptors originated from a man aged 45-65 years in good health and CMV-seropositive. CDR3s include the opening cysteine and the closing phenylalanine or tryptophan. The order of the fields is J gene, clone size, V gene, D gene, CDR3 protein, CDR3 DNA. The D gene is left open where the match is weak. Only part of the rows carry a size: once, few, many, or a class if the clone is expanded.

>TRBJ1-3|NA|TRBV4-1|TRBD1
CASSPLLGTAYSGNTIYF
TGCGCCAGCAGCCCCCTCTTAGGGACAGCCTACTCTGGAAACACCATATATTTT
>TRBJ2-7|NA|TRBV4-3|TRBD2
CASSPGLAAGETYEQYF
TGCGCCAGCAGCCCGGGACTAGCGGCCGGAGAGACCTACGAGCAGTACTTC
>TRBJ1-4|NA|TRBV7-6|NA
CASSLAVGTNEKLFF
TGTGCCAGCAGCTTAGCGGTCGGTACTAATGAAAAACTGTTTTTT
>TRBJ1-4|NA|TRBV11-1|NA
CASRTTTGGESEKLFF
TGTGCCAGCAGGACGACCACGGGGGGCGAGTCTGAAAAACTGTTTTTT
>TRBJ2-5|NA|TRBV5-1|NA
CASSRRVGMTEETQYF
TGCGCCAGCAGCAGGAGGGTAGGGATGACCGAAGAGACCCAGTACTTC
>TRBJ2-7|NA|TRBV7-6|TRBD1
CASSVGQGTYEQYF
TGTGCCAGCAGCGTCGGACAGGGAACCTACGAGCAGTACTTC
>TRBJ2-5|NA|TRBV5-1|TRBD1
CASSWGQVLQETQYF
TGCGCCAGCAGCTGGGGACAGGTCTTACAAGAGACCCAGTACTTC
>TRBJ1-6|few|TRBV30|NA
CAWSGISSPLHF
TGTGCCTGGAGTGGCATCAGTTCACCCCTCCACTTT
>TRBJ1-5|NA|TRBV5-5|NA
CASSHSGPSNQPQHF
TGTGCCAGCAGCCACTCGGGTCCGAGCAATCAGCCCCAGCATTTT
>TRBJ2-3|NA|TRBV4-3|TRBD2
CASSQELSSGKGTQYF
TGCGCCAGCAGCCAAGAACTGTCTAGCGGGAAGGGTACGCAGTATTTT
>TRBJ2-1|NA|TRBV14|TRBD1
CASSPYLGQGVNEQFF
TGTGCCAGCAGCCCCTATCTGGGACAGGGGGTAAATGAGCAGTTCTTC
>TRBJ1-5|NA|TRBV28|TRBD1
CASSPGQGDQPQHF
TGTGCCAGCAGCCCGGGACAGGGTGATCAGCCCCAGCATTTT
>TRBJ1-2|NA|TRBV7-9|NA
CASSFWTTTDGYTF
TGTGCCAGCAGCTTCTGGACAACCACGGATGGCTACACCTTC
>TRBJ1-2|NA|TRBV4-1|NA
CASSQDPAIRGYTF
TGCGCCAGCAGCCAAGATCCGGCAATCAGGGGCTACACCTTC
>TRBJ2-1|NA|TRBV6-5|TRBD1
CASSSFDRGSGDEQFF
TGTGCCAGCAGTTCCTTCGACAGGGGGTCGGGGGATGAGCAGTTCTTC
>TRBJ2-1|NA|TRBV5-1|TRBD1
CASRRDRGYNEQFF
TGCGCCAGCAGGCGGGACAGGGGATACAATGAGCAGTTCTTC
>TRBJ1-2|few|TRBV28|TRBD1
CASSLRQGASSRVGYGYTF
TGTGCCAGCAGTTTAAGACAGGGGGCGTCGTCTCGCGTTGGCTATGGCTACACCTTC
>TRBJ2-7|NA|TRBV4-1|NA
CASSQAGTLPYEQYF
TGCGCCAGCAGCCAAGCCGGGACATTGCCCTACGAGCAGTACTTC